These T cell receptor beta chains were read from a single sample in a study of shared clonotypes between healthy human individuals. The repertoire was sequenced with immunoSEQ multiplex PCR; TCRdb's copy has only in-frame clones and lacks some. Here the sample spans under 1,900,000 clones, just under 99% being singletons. Sequenced: naive CD4+ T cells sorted from blood. The receptors come from a man younger than 40 in good health. CDR3s include the opening cysteine and the closing phenylalanine or tryptophan. The D gene is left open where the match is weak. Rows give clone size only sometimes, using once, few, many, or a class for an expanded clone.

NA	NA	TRBV12-5	TRBJ1-3	CASGPGTSRRDTIYF	TGTGCTAGTGGTCCGGGGACGTCTCGGCGGGACACCATATATTTT
NA	NA	TRBV5-1	TRBJ2-1	CASSLGTSSYNEQFF	TGCGCCAGCAGCTTGGGGACAAGCTCCTACAATGAGCAGTTCTTC
NA	NA	TRBV18	TRBJ2-7	CASSPIQRSSYEQYF	TGTGCCAGCTCACCAATCCAGAGGAGCTCCTACGAGCAGTACTTC
TRBD2	NA	TRBV5-4	TRBJ2-3	CASSLGLAADTQYF	TGTGCCAGCAGTTTAGGCCTAGCGGCAGATACGCAGTATTTT
TRBD2	NA	TRBV7-3	TRBJ2-7	CASRPGLAGLVEQYF	TGTGCCAGCAGACCCGGACTAGCGGGATTGGTCGAGCAGTACTTC
TRBD2	NA	TRBV7-6	TRBJ2-7	CASSLGLAGGPREQYF	TGTGCCAGCAGCTTAGGACTAGCGGGAGGGCCTCGCGAGCAGTACTTC
TRBD1	NA	TRBV5-8	TRBJ2-3	CASSFGQGTDTQYF	TGTGCCAGCAGCTTCGGACAGGGCACAGATACGCAGTATTTT
NA	NA	TRBV13	TRBJ2-7	CASRRASYEQYF	TGTGCCAGCAGAAGGGCTTCCTACGAGCAGTACTTC
NA	NA	TRBV6-6	TRBJ2-3	CASSSLGRSTDTQYF	TGTGCCAGCAGTTCCCTAGGAAGGTCCACAGATACGCAGTATTTT
NA	NA	TRBV2	TRBJ2-5	CASSEQAEETQYF	TGTGCCAGCAGTGAACAAGCGGAAGAGACCCAGTACTTC
NA	NA	TRBV25-1	TRBJ1-1	CASSESAYTEAFF	TGTGCCAGCAGTGAATCCGCATACACTGAAGCTTTCTTT
TRBD1	NA	TRBV11-1	TRBJ1-3	CASSLGDRASGNTIYF	TGTGCCAGCAGCTTAGGGGACAGAGCCTCTGGAAACACCATATATTTT
TRBD2	NA	TRBV14	TRBJ2-3	CASSQDGAGGPTQYF	TGTGCCAGCAGCCAAGATGGGGCGGGAGGGCCGACGCAGTATTTT
NA	NA	TRBV29-1	TRBJ1-1	CSGANTEAFF	TGCAGCGGAGCGAACACTGAAGCTTTCTTT
TRBD1	NA	TRBV5-1	TRBJ2-3	CASGGQGSTDTQYF	TGCGCCAGCGGCGGACAGGGAAGCACAGATACGCAGTATTTT
TRBD2	NA	TRBV30	TRBJ2-1	CAWSAAGGPGAEQFF	TGTGCCTGGAGTGCGGCGGGAGGGCCTGGAGCTGAGCAGTTCTTC
TRBD1	NA	TRBV7-2	TRBJ2-7	CASRGQGAYEQYF	TGTGCCAGCAGGGGACAGGGGGCCTACGAGCAGTACTTC
NA	NA	TRBV25-1	TRBJ1-1	CASRENTEAFF	TGTGCCAGCAGGGAGAACACTGAAGCTTTCTTT
TRBD2	NA	TRBV6-6	TRBJ2-5	CASSYDAGVETQYF	TGTGCCAGCAGTTACGATGCGGGAGTGGAGACCCAGTACTTC
NA	once	TRBV19	TRBJ2-2	CATREDRGRPNTGELFF	TGTGCTACGCGGGAGGACAGGGGACGTCCGAACACCGGGGAGCTGTTTTTT
NA	NA	TRBV28	TRBJ1-1	CASSRSGFTEAFF	TGTGCCAGCAGTCGGTCTGGGTTCACTGAAGCTTTCTTT
NA	NA	TRBV15	TRBJ2-1	CATSREGAENYNEQFF	TGTGCCACCAGCAGAGAGGGAGCGGAGAACTACAATGAGCAGTTCTTC
TRBD2	once	TRBV7-6	TRBJ2-5	CASSSARTSGKETQYF	TGTGCCAGCAGCAGTGCCCGGACTAGCGGAAAAGAGACCCAGTACTTC
NA	once	TRBV11-1	TRBJ1-1	CASSGARGGRDTEAFF	TGTGCCAGCAGCGGGGCCAGGGGCGGTCGAGACACTGAAGCTTTCTTT
TRBD2	NA	TRBV6-5	TRBJ2-7	CASSYGTSSEQYF	TGTGCCAGCAGTTACGGGACTAGCAGCGAGCAGTACTTC
NA	NA	TRBV7-9	TRBJ1-2	CASSFYADQSYTF	TGTGCCAGCAGCTTCTACGCAGACCAAAGCTACACCTTC
NA	NA	TRBV5-1	TRBJ2-7	CASSLARLTDPYEQYF	TGCGCCAGCAGCTTGGCCCGTTTGACAGATCCTTACGAGCAGTACTTC
NA	NA	TRBV18	TRBJ2-1	CASSPLISEISYNEQFF	TGTGCCAGCTCACCATTAATAAGCGAAATTTCCTACAATGAGCAGTTCTTC
NA	NA	TRBV2	TRBJ1-5	CASSESLGGYQPQHF	TGTGCCAGCAGTGAATCTTTAGGTGGCTATCAGCCCCAGCATTTT
TRBD1	NA	TRBV19	TRBJ1-1	CASSIQTTGVTEAFF	TGTGCCAGTAGTATACAAACAACAGGGGTTACTGAAGCTTTCTTT
NA	NA	TRBV18	TRBJ2-5	CASSLLEALNQETQYF	TGTGCCAGCTCACTGCTCGAAGCCCTAAACCAAGAGACCCAGTACTTC
NA	NA	TRBV5-4	TRBJ2-7	CASSPGRTVYEQYF	TGTGCCAGCAGCCCGGGACGGACGGTGTACGAGCAGTACTTC
NA	NA	TRBV10-3	TRBJ2-1	CAISDLSLSSYNEQFF	TGTGCCATCAGTGACTTAAGCTTGAGCTCCTACAATGAGCAGTTCTTC
NA	NA	TRBV27	TRBJ1-5	CASSFTDRPNQPQHF	TGTGCCAGCAGTTTCACGGACAGACCCAATCAGCCCCAGCATTTT
NA	NA	TRBV6-5	TRBJ1-5	CASSYRRVLSNQPQHF	TGTGCCAGCAGTTACCGCCGGGTTCTGAGCAATCAGCCCCAGCATTTT
TRBD1	NA	TRBV6-1	TRBJ1-2	CASSEMGQNYGYTF	TGTGCCAGCAGTGAAATGGGACAGAACTATGGCTACACCTTC
NA	NA	TRBV21-1	TRBJ1-5	CASSPSGQGNLYQPQHF	TGTGCCAGCAGCCCCAGTGGGCAGGGTAATTTGTATCAGCCCCAGCATTTT
NA	NA	TRBV5-4	TRBJ2-7	CASSLSQGIYEQYF	TGTGCCAGCAGCTTGTCTCAGGGGATCTACGAGCAGTACTTC
NA	NA	TRBV5-1	TRBJ1-4	CASSLFYGGHATNEKLFF	TGCGCCAGCAGCTTGTTTTACGGGGGACACGCAACTAATGAAAAACTGTTTTTT
NA	NA	TRBV28	TRBJ1-5	CASSPRLGAGQPQHF	TGTGCCAGCAGCCCCCGGCTCGGGGCGGGGCAGCCCCAGCATTTT
TRBD2	NA	TRBV27	TRBJ2-1	CASSLSGLAGGGNEQFF	TGTGCCAGCAGTTTATCGGGACTAGCGGGAGGCGGGAATGAGCAGTTCTTC
NA	once	TRBV19	TRBJ1-1	CASSIQNTEAFF	TGTGCCAGTAGTATCCAAAACACTGAAGCTTTCTTT
TRBD1	once	TRBV2	TRBJ1-1	CANRRLQGARVDTEAFF	TGTGCCAACCGCCGCTTACAGGGGGCGCGGGTCGACACTGAAGCTTTCTTT
NA	once	TRBV5-8	TRBJ2-7	CASSTDSYEQYF	TGTGCCAGCAGCACGGACAGCTACGAGCAGTACTTC
TRBD2	once	TRBV5-1	TRBJ2-3	CASSLPSRASGWTDTQYF	TGCGCCAGCAGCTTACCGTCTCGGGCTAGCGGGTGGACAGATACGCAGTATTTT
TRBD2	NA	TRBV29-1	TRBJ2-7	CSASSPSGRFYEQYF	TGCAGCGCCTCAAGCCCTAGCGGGAGATTTTACGAGCAGTACTTC
TRBD1	NA	TRBV28	TRBJ2-5	CASIGTGQIGTQYF	TGTGCCAGCATCGGGACAGGTCAAATTGGGACCCAGTACTTC
NA	NA	TRBV4-1	TRBJ2-1	CASSHRDNYNEQFF	TGCGCCAGCAGCCATCGGGACAACTACAATGAGCAGTTCTTC
TRBD1	NA	TRBV5-1	TRBJ2-1	CASSSQGATNNEQFF	TGCGCCAGCAGCTCGCAGGGGGCTACTAACAATGAGCAGTTCTTC
TRBD1	NA	TRBV14	TRBJ2-1	CASSHQGAYNEQFF	TGTGCCAGCAGCCATCAGGGGGCCTACAATGAGCAGTTCTTC
TRBD1	NA	TRBV18	TRBJ1-4	CASSPGTGPEKLFF	TGTGCCAGCTCACCAGGGACAGGTCCTGAAAAACTGTTTTTT
TRBD1	NA	TRBV5-4	TRBJ2-2	CASSPDRGSTGELFF	TGTGCCAGCAGCCCTGACAGGGGTTCGACCGGGGAGCTGTTTTTT
NA	NA	TRBV29-1	TRBJ1-1	CSVVPREAFF	TGCAGCGTTGTCCCCCGAGAAGCTTTCTTT
NA	NA	TRBV10-3	TRBJ1-5	CAISEAIGQPQHF	TGTGCCATCAGTGAAGCCATTGGGCAGCCCCAGCATTTT
NA	NA	TRBV21-1	TRBJ2-7	CASSKVKGYEQYF	TGTGCCAGCAGCAAAGTGAAGGGATACGAGCAGTACTTC
NA	NA	TRBV7-2	TRBJ1-1	CASMMVETEAFF	TGTGCCAGCATGATGGTAGAGACTGAAGCTTTCTTT
NA	NA	TRBV19	TRBJ2-7	CASSSPGSGSSYEQYF	TGTGCCAGTAGTTCCCCTGGTAGCGGAAGCTCCTACGAGCAGTACTTC
NA	NA	TRBV28	TRBJ2-7	CASSTGLAYEQYF	TGTGCCAGTTCTACAGGGTTGGCCTACGAGCAGTACTTC
TRBD2	NA	TRBV2	TRBJ2-1	CASRPRGDEQFF	TGTGCCAGCAGACCTCGGGGGGATGAGCAGTTCTTC
NA	NA	TRBV7-2	TRBJ2-1	CASSLGVGNRHEQFF	TGTGCCAGCAGCTTAGGGGTAGGGAATCGTCATGAGCAGTTCTTC